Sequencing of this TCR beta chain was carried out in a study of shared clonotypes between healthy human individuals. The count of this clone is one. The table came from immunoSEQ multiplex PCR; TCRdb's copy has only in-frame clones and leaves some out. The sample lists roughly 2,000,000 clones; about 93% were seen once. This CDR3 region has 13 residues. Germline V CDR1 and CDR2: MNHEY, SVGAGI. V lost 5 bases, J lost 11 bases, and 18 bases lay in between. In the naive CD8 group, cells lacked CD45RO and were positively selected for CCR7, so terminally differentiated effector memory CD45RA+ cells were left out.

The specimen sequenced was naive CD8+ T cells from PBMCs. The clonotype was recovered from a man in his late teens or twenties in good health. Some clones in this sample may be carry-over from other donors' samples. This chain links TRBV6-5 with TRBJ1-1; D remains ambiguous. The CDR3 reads CASSNGLFEDAFF. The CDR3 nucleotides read TGTGCCAGCAGTAACGGGCTGTTCGAGGATGCTTTCTTT.